Described below is a single T cell receptor beta chain sequence and its context. This clonotype has just a few counts. The specificity of this receptor is unknown. Base qualities are not provided; no much larger clone lies one nucleotide away. The germline V gene supplies CDR1 SGHVS and CDR2 FNYEAQ. V loses 6 bases of germline sequence and J loses 4 bases, and the interval between the two ends is 10 bases. Counted from cysteine to phenylalanine, this CDR3 has 12 amino acids. Of all the DNA, just the CDR3 is kept, 36 bases in frame from base 1. Libraries were prepared through PCR. For sequencing, an Illumina HiSeq 2500 was employed. To normalize quantification of the TCRbeta repertoire, the TCR libraries were built with molecular barcoding that relied on unique molecular identifiers. The raw public data were reprocessed by TCRdb itself: fastp quality trimming at Q25, MiXCR clonotype calling, in-frame beta chains only. Rows with one shared CDR3 protein collapse into an entry with the most common genes and DNA. Here the sample has approximately 220,000 distinct CDR3 sequences; more than 15% occur a single time. The ten largest make up approximately 40% of the sample.

The sample's treatment or condition label is to be understood as: allogeneic hematopoietic cell transplantation with graft depleted of TCRalphabeta T cells and CD19 B cells. The children who served as transplant recipients had been given grafts of TCRalphabeta/CD19-depleted allogeneic hematopoietic cells. This sample is part of a study of T-cell reconstitution after alpha-beta-depleted transplantation in children (dated by TCRdb to the mid-2010s). General notes on the study: T-cell immune reconstitution after TCRalphabeta/CD19-depleted allogeneic hematopoietic cell transplantation in children was quantitatively tracked in the study by means of TCR repertoire profiling.

General study outcomes and caveats: About two months after transplant, the apparently early recovery of alphabetaT-cell counts reportedly depended on just several hundred clones that had expanded rapidly and came from non-depleted graft cells. Over subsequent months, a decline in hyperexpanded clone frequencies was noted, and after one year, T-cell counts and TCRbeta diversity were mostly ascribed to newly produced T cells. The high TCRbeta diversity at day 60 in some patients was ascribed to recipient T cells and intrathymic progenitors that had survived conditioning.

This sequence was found in a male patient under 10 years old who had a stem cell transplant for acute lymphoblastic leukemia, so the T cells may come from the graft donor. The chain joins TRBV7-6 to TRBJ2-7, with TRBD1 tentatively as D gene (6 bases match). The sample was PBMCs, mostly from graft donor cells, taken 360 days after TCRalphabeta/CD19-depleted stem cell transplant. The DNA sequence reads TGTGCCAGCAGTGCCCAGGGGTACGAGCAGTACTTC. This translates into CASSAQGYEQYF.